The TCR beta chain described here comes from a study of control samples from healthy donors and cancer patients (dated by TCRdb to 2019 to 2021). Turning to this clone: Its antigen specificity is not known. Base qualities are not recorded, but no much larger clone differs from it by a single base.

The library was obtained by the immunoSEQ multiplex PCR assay. TCRdb retrieved this table from immuneACCESS and kept in-frame rearrangements only. Not all clones are present; in checked studies, unresolved V genes account for under half, and no reason is known for the remainder. This sample lists tens of thousands of clones; approximately 91% were detected once. About 40% of the sample goes to the ten largest clones. The germline V gene encodes CDR1 SGHTS and CDR2 YDEGEE. Counted from cysteine to phenylalanine, this CDR3 has 14 amino acids. Left in the record is the CDR3 DNA by itself, 42 bases read in frame from the first base. The junction shows trimming of 3 bases on V and 5 bases on J, plus 9 bases between the germline ends.

This chain is built from TRBV5-8 and TRBJ1-6; TRBD1 is perhaps the D gene, given 6 matching bases. The sequence was obtained from a man between 45 and 60 years old with head and neck cancer. The sample consisted of PBMCs. The CDR3 here reads CASSSTGNNSPLHF. The nucleotides are TGTGCCAGCAGCTCTACAGGGAATAATTCACCCCTCCACTTT.